These T cell receptor beta chains were read from a single sample in a study of neoadjuvant anti-PD-1 for oral cavity cancer. Generated by immunoSEQ multiplex PCR, the TCRdb table keeps only in-frame clones and is missing some. The sample lists 10,000 or so clones; roughly 70% were seen once. The specimen was tumor tissue, collected before nivolumab (anti-PD-1) treatment. The receptors were sampled from a person between 40 and 85 years old with oral cavity squamous cell carcinoma. CDR3s include the opening cysteine and the closing phenylalanine or tryptophan. The D gene is left open where the match is weak. Where a row states a size, it is once, few, many or the class of an expanded clone; other rows omit it.

clone_size | d_call | j_call | v_call | cdr3_aa | cdr3_nt
- | - | TRBJ1-2 | TRBV9 | CASSVSANYGYTF | TGTGCCAGCAGCGTCTCTGCTAACTATGGCTACACCTTC
- | - | TRBJ1-1 | TRBV18 | CASSSSRGTEAFF | TGTGCCAGCTCTTCTAGCAGAGGCACTGAAGCTTTCTTT
- | - | TRBJ1-5 | TRBV9 | CASSPGVGASNQPQHF | TGTGCCAGCAGCCCAGGCGTGGGGGCTAGCAATCAGCCCCAGCATTTT
- | TRBD2 | TRBJ2-7 | TRBV6-4 | CASSTRGTSGYSREQYF | TGTGCCAGCAGTACCCGCGGGACTAGCGGTTATAGTAGGGAGCAGTACTTC
few | - | TRBJ1-3 | TRBV9 | CASSAIPGRDSGNTIYF | TGTGCCAGCAGCGCCATCCCCGGACGAGACTCTGGAAACACCATATATTTT
- | - | TRBJ1-1 | TRBV9 | CASSGRDGRLMNTEAFF | TGTGCCAGCAGCGGCCGGGACGGGAGATTAATGAACACTGAAGCTTTCTTT
- | - | TRBJ2-7 | TRBV5-1 | CASSLVGEQYF | TGCGCCAGCAGCTTAGTGGGGGAGCAGTACTTC
once | TRBD1 | TRBJ1-1 | TRBV19 | CASSPGQGQAEAFF | TGTGCCAGTAGCCCCGGACAGGGCCAAGCTGAAGCTTTCTTT
- | - | TRBJ1-2 | TRBV28 | CASSLGDIQLANYGYTF | TGTGCCAGCAGTTTAGGGGACATTCAGTTAGCTAACTATGGCTACACCTTC
- | - | TRBJ1-3 | TRBV7-9 | CASSSTADDSGNTIYF | TGTGCCAGCAGCTCCACAGCGGACGACTCTGGAAACACCATATATTTT
once | - | TRBJ2-2 | TRBV29-1 | CSVRSTGELFF | TGCAGCGTTCGCAGCACCGGGGAGCTGTTTTTT
- | - | TRBJ1-2 | TRBV11-2 | CASSLLTVDGYTF | TGTGCCAGCAGCTTACTGACAGTGGATGGCTACACCTTC
once | - | TRBJ2-7 | TRBV9 | CASSPGGSETIPYEQYF | TGTGCCAGCAGCCCCGGAGGTTCGGAAACCATCCCCTACGAGCAGTACTTC
- | TRBD1 | TRBJ1-6 | TRBV19 | CASSTSYRGGSPLHF | TGTGCCAGTAGTACAAGCTACAGGGGTGGTTCACCCCTCCACTTT
- | TRBD1 | TRBJ1-1 | TRBV28 | CASSLYNRGDTEAFF | TGTGCCAGCAGCCTATACAACAGGGGCGACACTGAAGCTTTCTTT
- | TRBD1 | TRBJ2-2 | TRBV7-9 | CASSLVGQSGELFF | TGTGCCAGCAGCTTAGTGGGACAGTCCGGGGAGCTGTTTTTT
few | - | TRBJ2-1 | TRBV5-5 | CASSLSSEQFF | TGTGCCAGCAGCTTATCTAGTGAGCAGTTCTTC
few | TRBD2 | TRBJ2-7 | TRBV2 | CASTPGTSSYEQYF | TGTGCCAGCACACCCGGGACTAGCTCCTACGAGCAGTACTTC
- | TRBD1 | TRBJ1-1 | TRBV18 | CASSSRQGAWSTEAFF | TGTGCCAGCTCATCTAGACAGGGGGCTTGGTCCACTGAAGCTTTCTTT
- | - | TRBJ1-2 | TRBV9 | CASSVGTDGYTF | TGTGCCAGCAGCGTAGGGACCGATGGCTACACCTTC
- | TRBD2 | TRBJ2-3 | TRBV5-6 | CASSLWTSGRTDTQYF | TGTGCCAGCAGCTTGTGGACTAGCGGACGCACAGATACGCAGTATTTT
- | - | TRBJ1-4 | TRBV5-1 | CASRTGTKLFF | TGCGCCAGCAGAACAGGAACAAAACTGTTTTTT
- | - | TRBJ1-5 | TRBV6-4 | CASSSDSNQPQHF | TGTGCCAGCAGCTCCGATAGCAATCAGCCCCAGCATTTT
- | - | TRBJ1-1 | TRBV11-2 | CASSYDRYTEAFF | TGTGCCAGCAGTTACGACAGGTACACTGAAGCTTTCTTT
- | TRBD1 | TRBJ1-4 | TRBV30 | CAWSTPGQGARKLFF | TGTGCCTGGAGTACCCCGGGACAGGGGGCGCGAAAACTGTTTTTT
- | - | TRBJ2-3 | TRBV5-1 | CASSLLRGPTDTQYF | TGCGCCAGCAGCTTGTTGCGGGGACCCACAGATACGCAGTATTTT
- | TRBD1 | TRBJ2-1 | TRBV9 | CASSGGTGGYNEQFF | TGTGCCAGCAGCGGAGGGACAGGGGGTTACAATGAGCAGTTCTTC
- | TRBD1 | TRBJ2-5 | TRBV29-1 | CSVLDRQGETQYF | TGCAGCGTCCTGGACAGGCAAGGGGAGACCCAGTACTTC
few | - | TRBJ2-7 | TRBV11-2 | CASSLESGPHYEQYF | TGTGCCAGCAGCTTAGAATCCGGCCCCCACTACGAGCAGTACTTC
- | TRBD1 | TRBJ1-5 | TRBV7-2 | CASSQDRANQPQHF | TGTGCCAGCAGTCAAGACAGGGCAAATCAGCCCCAGCATTTT
few | TRBD2 | TRBJ2-7 | TRBV7-9 | CASSSTSAYEQYF | TGTGCCAGCAGCTCGACTAGCGCTTACGAGCAGTACTTC
- | TRBD2 | TRBJ2-7 | TRBV27 | CASSSHPGRGGEQYF | TGTGCCAGCAGTTCCCACCCTGGGAGGGGTGGAGAGCAGTACTTC
- | - | TRBJ1-3 | TRBV19 | CASRPEGRTGNTIYF | TGTGCCAGTAGGCCGGAAGGACGGACTGGAAACACCATATATTTT
- | - | TRBJ1-1 | TRBV4-1 | CASSQDRSRTRGTEAFF | TGCGCCAGCAGCCAAGATCGAAGCAGAACCCGGGGAACTGAAGCTTTCTTT
few | TRBD2 | TRBJ2-2 | TRBV7-9 | CASSPTALAGGIGELFF | TGTGCCAGCAGCCCGACTGCCCTAGCGGGAGGCATCGGGGAGCTGTTTTTT
- | - | TRBJ1-2 | TRBV2 | CASRLGRANNYGYTF | TGTGCCAGCAGGCTCGGTAGGGCGAATAACTATGGCTACACCTTC
- | TRBD2 | TRBJ2-7 | TRBV6-6 | CASSPTVREDEQYF | TGTGCCAGCAGTCCGACTGTGCGGGAGGACGAGCAGTACTTC
- | - | TRBJ1-1 | TRBV5-6 | CASSYFSGGNTEAFF | TGTGCCAGCAGCTACTTCAGTGGAGGGAACACTGAAGCTTTCTTT
- | - | TRBJ2-3 | TRBV6-1 | CASSRERGSDTQYF | TGTGCCAGCAGCCGAGAACGGGGGTCAGATACGCAGTATTTT
- | - | TRBJ2-1 | TRBV11-2 | CASSLIRSSYNEQFF | TGTGCCAGCAGCTTAATCCGGAGCTCCTACAATGAGCAGTTCTTC
- | - | TRBJ2-5 | TRBV1 | CTSSHFALGRTETQYF | TGCACCAGCAGTCACTTCGCACTGGGACGGACGGAGACCCAGTACTTC
- | - | TRBJ1-2 | TRBV15 | CATSSSLGGGYTF | TGTGCCACCAGCTCGTCACTGGGGGGTGGCTACACCTTC
once | - | TRBJ2-5 | TRBV7-3 | CASSLVASKEETQYF | TGTGCCAGCAGCTTAGTGGCCTCGAAGGAAGAGACCCAGTACTTC
- | - | TRBJ1-2 | TRBV28 | CASSLEGGGLGYTF | TGTGCCAGCAGTTTAGAGGGGGGAGGCCTTGGCTACACCTTC
- | - | TRBJ2-3 | TRBV5-1 | CASTRGTDTQYF | TGCGCCAGCACCCGGGGCACAGATACGCAGTATTTT
medium-sized | - | TRBJ2-7 | TRBV7-2 | CASSLVPSSYEQYF | TGTGCCAGCAGCTTAGTACCATCATCCTACGAGCAGTACTTC
- | TRBD1 | TRBJ2-2 | TRBV7-3 | CASRPGQGNGELFF | TGTGCCAGCAGACCTGGACAGGGAAACGGGGAGCTGTTTTTT
- | - | TRBJ2-5 | TRBV10-2 | CASSGRGLKTQYF | TGCGCCAGCAGTGGCCGGGGACTTAAGACCCAGTACTTC
- | - | TRBJ1-1 | TRBV30 | CAWSVIGGNTEAFF | TGTGCCTGGAGTGTCATCGGGGGGAACACTGAAGCTTTCTTT
- | - | TRBJ2-2 | TRBV6-6 | CASGEPGTFTGELFF | TGTGCCAGCGGAGAGCCGGGTACTTTCACCGGGGAGCTGTTTTTT
few | - | TRBJ1-5 | TRBV19 | CASSIQGMNQPQHF | TGTGCCAGTAGTATACAGGGTATGAATCAGCCCCAGCATTTT
few | - | TRBJ1-1 | TRBV15 | CATSRDLRGSGGMNTEAFF | TGTGCCACCAGCAGAGATTTAAGAGGGAGTGGGGGCATGAACACTGAAGCTTTCTTT
- | - | TRBJ2-5 | TRBV2 | CASTMRPPTQYF | TGTGCCAGCACCATGCGGCCCCCCACCCAGTACTTC
- | - | TRBJ1-1 | TRBV11-1 | CASSLSGVAEAFF | TGTGCCAGCAGCTTATCAGGGGTGGCTGAAGCTTTCTTT
- | TRBD2 | TRBJ2-1 | TRBV6-1 | CATTHTGLAGDEQFF | TGTGCCACCACACACACGGGACTAGCGGGAGATGAGCAGTTCTTC
few | - | TRBJ2-1 | TRBV9 | CASSVGGTSPNEQFF | TGTGCCAGCAGCGTAGGCGGGACCAGCCCCAATGAGCAGTTCTTC
- | TRBD1 | TRBJ2-1 | TRBV7-9 | CASTDGGQGLYNEQFF | TGTGCCAGCACGGATGGGGGACAGGGTCTGTACAATGAGCAGTTCTTC